Detailed here is one TCR beta chain. Its target is unknown. The sample belongs to a study of cytomegalovirus exposure and HLA in healthy donors. Study-wide results and caveats: Within a later analysis, the majority of CMV-associated TCR beta chains appeared HLA-restricted.

There are 14 residues in the CDR3. The V end lost 4 bases, the J end lost 0 bases, and 10 bases lay between the germline ends. The germline V gene has CDR1 SQVTM and CDR2 ANQGSEA. In the PCR, 60 Vbeta and 13 Jbeta primers were used. TCRdb's copy holds only in-frame clones and misses some; the assay was immunoSEQ multiplex PCR. Here the sample table reports under 200,000 clones. The genes are TRBV29-1 and TRBJ2-1, with D possibly being TRBD2 (6 bases). The sequencing input was PBMCs. This TCR was recovered from a man under 40 in good health and CMV-seronegative. The CDR3 DNA is TGCAGCGTTGGGAGGGCGAGCTCCTACAATGAGCAGTTCTTC. Protein product: CSVGRASSYNEQFF.